The 30 T cell receptor beta chains below all came from one sample that was sequenced in a study of T-cell memory formation after mild COVID-19. MiXCR, run by TCRdb on the 5' RACE reads, gives a single entry per CDR3 protein. The table has a few hundred thousand distinct CDR3 sequences, around 27% seen once; the top ten hold approximately 12%. Sequencing was done on a sample of PBMCs or a T cell subset sorted from them (not recorded which). The receptors were sampled from an adult woman who had mild COVID-19 (a few samples of this study predate the infection). Cell type and time point are not known.

There are a few counts of this clonotype. The chain has TRBV12-3 or TRBV12-4 and TRBJ2-1; 8 bases match TRBD1. Germline trimming cut 6 bases from V and 0 bases from J; bases unmatched to any gene: 1. The CDR3 is 14 residues long. In DNA, the CDR3 is TGTGCCAGCAGCGGACAGGGCTCCTACAATGAGCAGTTCTTC. Protein: CASSGQGSYNEQFF.

This rearrangement joins TRBV7-2 to TRBJ1-2; D might be TRBD1 (5 bases). Trimming shortened V by 4 bases and J by 2 bases, and 8 bases separated the two germline ends. The CDR3 spans 13 residues. The germline V gene encodes CDR1 SGHTA and CDR2 FQGNSA. As DNA, the CDR3 is TGTGCCAGCAGCTCGGACAAGAACTATGGCTACACCTTC. This translates into CASSSDKNYGYTF.

This clonotype was observed at least ten times. Sequence at one end of the junction differs from germline and may be a read error. The chain recombines TRBV11-3 with TRBJ1-2; D call uncertain. This CDR3 has 11 residues. Germline V gene data show CDR1 as SGHNT and CDR2 as YENEEA. As DNA, the CDR3 is TGTGCCAGCAGTTATACTTGGGAAGTCTACTTC. Translating gives CASSYTWEVYF.

This chain joins TRBV20-1 and TRBJ2-7; 9 nucleotides match TRBD2. This CDR3 has 16 amino acids. Germline loops: CDR1 DFQATT, CDR2 SNEGSKA (reference sequence). V dropped 0 bases and J dropped 5; count of bases not matched to a gene: 11. The CDR3 loop is CSARDAMGTSTDEQYF. CDR3 DNA: TGCAGTGCTAGAGATGCGATGGGGACTAGCACCGACGAGCAGTACTTC.

The gene calls are TRBV12-3 or TRBV12-4 and TRBJ2-7, with D possibly being TRBD1 or TRBD2 (5 bases each). V lost 2 bases to trimming and J lost 5 bases, with 13 bases between them. This CDR3 spans 14 amino acids. CDR3 coding DNA: TGTGCCAGCAGTTTACCCGGGACCGCCCACGAGCAGTACTTC. It specifies CASSLPGTAHEQYF.

The V and J genes are TRBV4-1 and TRBJ2-5, with D perhaps given as TRBD1 or TRBD2 (5 bases each). The V gene lost 2 bases and the J gene lost 9 bases, with 10 bases spanning the gap. Germline V lookup: CDR1 MGHRA, CDR2 YSYEKL. There are 12 residues in the CDR3. In DNA, the CDR3 is TGCGCCAGCAGCCAATATCCGGGACCCCAGTACTTC. Translated, it gives CASSQYPGPQYF.

V gene TRBV11-1 combines with J gene TRBJ2-7; D gene uncertain. From germline, CDR1 is SGHAT and CDR2 FQDESV (reference sequence). This CDR3 has 13 amino acids. Trimming shortened V by 2 bases and J by 1 base, and 6 bases separated the two germline ends. CDR3 residues: CASSLSESYEQYF. The CDR3 bases are TGTGCCAGCAGCTTATCGGAGTCCTACGAGCAGTACTTC.

This clonotype was observed a few times. J is TRBJ2-1 and V is TRBV20-1; no firm D call. Trimming took 6 bases from V and 7 from J, leaving 13 bases between them. The CDR3 is 12 residues long. Germline V gene sequence: CDR1 DFQATT, CDR2 SNEGSKA (reference sequence). CDR3 protein: CSAVGLRNEQFF. In nucleotides, the CDR3 is TGCAGTGCCGTAGGCCTGAGGAATGAGCAGTTCTTC.

The V and J genes are TRBV20-1 and TRBJ2-1, with TRBD2 matching over 10 bases. In germline, CDR1 is DFQATT, CDR2 SNEGSKA (reference sequence). The CDR3 is 19 residues long. J was trimmed by 6 bases and V by 0 bases; bases with no gene match: 17. CDR3 sequence (DNA): TGCAGTGCTAGAGATTCAAGCGGGAGGGCCTATCGTTTAGTCAATGAGCAGTTCTTC. It encodes CSARDSSGRAYRLVNEQFF.

This clonotype was counted a few times. The CDR3 reads CASRPGTPHGEAFF. CDR3 in DNA: TGTGCCAGCAGGCCCGGGACACCCCACGGGGAAGCTTTCTTT. The chain employs TRBV6-6 and TRBJ1-1, with TRBD1 as a possible D gene (6 bases). Trimming took 6 bases from V and 8 from J, leaving 19 bases between them. This CDR3 is built from 14 residues. Germline V gives CDR1 MNHNY, CDR2 SVGAGI (reference sequence).

CDR3 in DNA: TGTGCCAGCAGCCCACTTCGGCTAGCGGTATACAATGAGCAGTTCTTC. This gives the protein CASSPLRLAVYNEQFF. The chain joins TRBV7-8 to TRBJ2-1; 7 nucleotides line up with TRBD2. Losses at the gene ends were 5 bases for V and 4 bases for J; bases not matched to a gene: 11. This CDR3 is built from 16 residues. Per germline, CDR1 SGHVS and CDR2 FQNEAQ.

The genes are TRBV20-1 and TRBJ1-1; D unresolved. CDR3 length: 15 residues. V was pared by 0 bases and J by 0 bases, with 11 bases between. CDR1 is DFQATT, CDR2 SNEGSKA, per germline (reference sequence). This CDR3 reads CSARDLGTLNTEAFF. The CDR3 region has the DNA TGCAGTGCTAGAGATCTGGGCACCCTGAACACTGAAGCTTTCTTT.

This clonotype was observed a handful of times. The rearrangement joins TRBV6-5 to TRBJ1-3; 7 nucleotides line up with TRBD1. Germline CDR1 MNHEY, CDR2 SVGAGI. This CDR3 is built from 15 residues. J was trimmed by 0 bases and V by 8 bases; bases with no gene match: 7. The CDR3 here is CASQGDRYSGNTIYF. The CDR3 DNA reads TGTGCCAGCCAGGGGGATAGATACTCTGGAAACACCATATATTTT.

In this sample, this clonotype turned up a few times. The rearrangement uses TRBV10-3 and TRBJ2-7; 8 bases agree with TRBD1. Germline CDR1 reads ENHRY; CDR2 reads SYGVKD. The CDR3 loop spans 11 amino acids. The trim removed 4 bases at V and 10 bases at J, leaving 3 bases unmatched. CDR3 bases: TGTGCCATCAGTGGGACAGGGCCCCAGTACTTC. Amino acid sequence: CAISGTGPQYF.

The chain uses TRBV6-6 and TRBJ2-3; D is perhaps TRBD2 (5 bases). This CDR3 comprises 13 residues. Germline CDR1 and CDR2: MNHNY and SVGAGI (reference sequence). Trimming pared 7 bases from V and 3 bases from J, leaving 11 bases between. This CDR3 is CASTPPGTDTQYF. The CDR3 DNA is TGTGCCAGCACTCCCCCGGGAACAGATACGCAGTATTTT.

This clonotype was observed a few times. The J gene is TRBJ2-5, the V gene TRBV5-1, with 8 bases aligning to TRBD2. Per the germline V gene, CDR1 is SGHRS and CDR2 is YFSETQ. V shed 6 bases and J 5 bases; nucleotides not matched to a gene: 15. The CDR3 loop spans 16 amino acids. CDR3 sequence: CASTSGGSYVRETQYF. The CDR3 bases are TGCGCCAGCACCTCGGGGGGGAGTTACGTCCGGGAGACCCAGTACTTC.

This clonotype was seen once. The CDR3 DNA follows: TGTGCCACCAGCTCAGGGACAGGGAACGAGCAGTACTTC. Protein sequence: CATSSGTGNEQYF. The chain is built from TRBV15 and TRBJ2-7, with TRBD1 matching over 9 bases. This CDR3 contains 13 residues. V shed 5 bases, J shed 5 bases, and the junction held 4 bases outside the gene matches. The germline CDR1 and CDR2 sequences are LNHNV and YYDKDF (reference sequence).

This chain joins TRBV10-3 and TRBJ2-1, with a possible D match to TRBD2 (6 bases). The CDR3 extends over 14 amino acids. In germline, CDR1 is ENHRY, CDR2 SYGVKD. The V and J ends lost 2 bases and 9 bases respectively, with 14 bases between them. The CDR3 nucleotides read TGTGCCATCAGTGAGGTCAGGGTCGGGGGTGAGCAGTTCTTC. This translates into CAISEVRVGGEQFF.

The gene calls are TRBV2 and TRBJ2-7; no clear D. Germline V gene sequence: CDR1 SNHLY, CDR2 FYNNEI. This CDR3 is 14 amino acids long. Between the trimmed V and J ends, which lost 2 bases and 0 bases, there was a span of 8 bases. The chain's CDR3 is CASSEMRSSYEQYF. DNA of the CDR3: TGTGCCAGCAGTGAAATGAGGAGCTCCTACGAGCAGTACTTC.

This clonotype was counted a few times. CDR3 residues: CAWSALAASTDTQYF. The CDR3 DNA reads as TGTGCCTGGAGTGCACTAGCAGCTAGCACAGATACGCAGTATTTT. The chain links TRBV30 to TRBJ2-3, with D possibly matching TRBD2 (6 bases). Germline V gene sequence: CDR1 GTSNPN, CDR2 SVGIG (reference sequence). V lost 1 base, J lost 0 bases, and 11 bases lay in between. The CDR3 runs 15 residues.

This clonotype is a singleton in its sample. DNA for the CDR3: TGTGCCAGCAGGCCCTCCGGGACAGGAGGGAATGAGCAGTTCTTC. This sequence encodes CASRPSGTGGNEQFF. The V and J genes are TRBV6-6 and TRBJ2-1, with 8 bases aligning to TRBD1. With V trimmed by 6 bases and J by 7 bases, 11 bases remained unmatched. There are 15 residues in the CDR3. Germline CDR1 MNHNY, CDR2 SVGAGI (reference sequence).

This clonotype has a handful of counts. The V call is TRBV20-1, the J call TRBJ2-3; TRBD2 aligns across 9 bases. Trimming at V came to 6 bases and at J to 4 bases, leaving 14 bases not matched to a gene. Germline CDR1 reads DFQATT; CDR2 reads SNEGSKA (reference sequence). The CDR3 consists of 16 residues. CDR3 protein: CSALERGAIIADTQYF. CDR3 DNA sequence: TGCAGTGCCTTAGAGCGGGGGGCCATTATTGCAGATACGCAGTATTTT.

The CDR3 DNA is TGTGCCAGCAGCCGGGGAGGGGCCCTTGGGGAGACCCAGTACTTC. Amino acids: CASSRGGALGETQYF. The chain carries TRBV11-3 and TRBJ2-5; 7 positions agree with TRBD2. Germline CDR1 reads SGHNT; CDR2 reads YENEEA. This CDR3 has 15 amino acids. The trim removed 5 bases at V and 5 bases at J, leaving 11 bases unmatched.

This clonotype has just a few counts. The chain is built from TRBV7-9 and TRBJ1-4; D not resolved. The CDR3 length is 14 residues. The germline CDR1 and CDR2 sequences are SEHNR and FQNEAQ (reference sequence). Trimming removed 7 bases at V and 5 bases at J, with 14 bases between. CDR3 sequence reads: CASKVGEGNEKLFF. The CDR3 region has the DNA TGTGCCAGCAAGGTCGGGGAAGGAAATGAAAAACTGTTTTTT.

This clonotype was detected only a few times. The CDR3: CSARVTGTTGELFF. In DNA, the CDR3 is TGCAGTGCTAGGGTTACCGGGACCACCGGGGAGCTGTTTTTT. The V and J genes are TRBV20-1 and TRBJ2-2; D may match TRBD1 or TRBD2 (5 bases each). The CDR3 is 14 residues long. V lost 3 bases to trimming and J lost 4 bases, with 12 bases between them. Germline CDR1 reads DFQATT; CDR2 reads SNEGSKA (reference sequence).

This chain uses TRBV28 with TRBJ2-3; maybe TRBD1 (6 bases). The ends were cut back, 3 bases at V and 4 bases at J, with 11 bases in the middle. The CDR3 has 14 residues. Germline V gives CDR1 MDHEN, CDR2 SYDVKM. The CDR3 spells CASSFTGSADTQYF. CDR3 DNA: TGTGCCAGCAGTTTCACAGGGAGCGCAGATACGCAGTATTTT.

This sequence joins TRBV3-1 and TRBJ2-5; D perhaps matches TRBD1 (5 bases). This CDR3 region has 11 residues. V gave up 6 bases and J gave up 5 bases, with 7 bases separating them. Germline V gene data show CDR1 as LGHDT and CDR2 as YNNKEL (reference sequence). CDR3 residues: CASSYRETQYF. The CDR3 DNA reads TGTGCCAGCAGTTACAGGGAGACCCAGTACTTC.

This clonotype was recorded a few times. The rearrangement links TRBV6-1 to TRBJ2-2, with a possible D match to TRBD2 (5 bases). This CDR3 is built from 14 residues. Between the trimmed V and J ends, which lost 7 bases and 6 bases, there was a span of 15 bases. In germline, CDR1 is MNHNS, CDR2 SASEGT. CDR3 sequence: CASTETSGSGELFF. CDR3 sequence (DNA): TGTGCCAGCACCGAAACGTCGGGGTCCGGGGAGCTGTTTTTT.

This clonotype has more than one count but fewer than ten. The chain combines TRBV6-5 with TRBJ1-1; maybe TRBD1 (5 bases). V dropped 3 bases and J dropped 0 bases, with 14 bases sitting between them. Germline assignment: CDR1 MNHEY and CDR2 SVGAGI. The CDR3 is made up of 16 amino acids. The CDR3 DNA reads TGTGCCAGCAGTTATGAGCCGGGACGAATGAACACTGAAGCTTTCTTT. This sequence encodes CASSYEPGRMNTEAFF.

The chain uses TRBV6-1 and TRBJ2-7; D ambiguous. CDR3 length: 13 residues. Germline lookup yields CDR1 MNHNS and CDR2 SASEGT. Trimming took 2 bases from V and 6 from J, leaving 11 bases between them. This chain's CDR3 is CASSESRRVEQYF. The CDR3 DNA follows: TGTGCCAGCAGTGAATCTAGAAGGGTCGAGCAGTACTTC.